This T cell receptor beta chain was recovered during a study of cytomegalovirus exposure and HLA in healthy donors (TCRdb year 2017). Study-wide context: According to a later analysis, one platform produced both the roughly 130 validation repertoires and the 550 to 800 repertoires of the first cohort. The study was designed to test whether signatures of past pathogen exposure could be identified by cataloging public T cell receptors. A separate validation cohort of 90 to 150 different subjects was used in addition to the approximately 670-subject first cohort. To predict cytomegalovirus infection status, the study brought together high-throughput TCR immunosequencing, statistical association of individual TCRs with disease status, and machine learning.

Libraries came from the immunoSEQ multiplex PCR assay. Processing in the source paper ran as follows. A statistical classification framework was built to diagnose cytomegalovirus status from the catalog of TCR beta chain sequences. TCRdb retrieved this table from immuneACCESS and kept in-frame rearrangements only. Not all clones are present; in checked studies, unresolved V genes account for under half, and no reason is known for the remainder. The DNA gave D and trimming, while V, J and clone size come from that table. In this sample the table shows approximately 99,000 clones, almost 96% of which occur a single time. Approximately 0.67% of the sample is in the top ten clones. Concerning this clone itself: No cognate antigen has been identified for it. The input lacks base qualities; no much larger clone sits a single base away.

Study-level results and caveats: The authors suggested that the approach could potentially be generalized to other disease states and immunological phenotypes. In vitro tests confirmed that a few of the cytomegalovirus-associated TCR beta chains recognize cytomegalovirus antigens. The classifier was reported to diagnose cytomegalovirus status with high specificity and sensitivity in both the original and validation cohorts. A later analysis found that TCRs clustered in the first cohort also tended to co-occur in the 130 or so validation repertoires, with approximately 94% of cluster scores above 0. A later analysis lacked HLA typing for the validation cohort, so it scored co-occurrence in that cohort across all 120 or so repertoires. A total of roughly 160 TCR beta chains were listed by the study as associated with cytomegalovirus. Across donors, most TCR sequences were observed very rarely, whereas some public TCRs were present in many individuals.

The donors were included in the validation cohort of 120 subjects, a group kept apart from the roughly 700-subject first cohort. Unmatched junction bases come to 5, with V trimmed by 6 bases and J by 6 bases. The germline V gene (reference sequence) specifies LNHDA as CDR1 and SQIVND as CDR2. The CDR3 holds 14 amino acids from the cysteine to the phenylalanine. CDR3 DNA only is kept here, 42 bases in frame from base 1. Sequenced input: PBMCs. The chain is made from TRBV19 and TRBJ1-6; TRBD1 agrees with 7 junctional bases. This TCR was recovered from a woman between 18 and 29 years old in good health and CMV-seronegative. The DNA reads as follows: TGTGCCAGTAGCGCTACAGGGGTTAATTCACCCCTCCACTTT. Its protein reads: CASSATGVNSPLHF.